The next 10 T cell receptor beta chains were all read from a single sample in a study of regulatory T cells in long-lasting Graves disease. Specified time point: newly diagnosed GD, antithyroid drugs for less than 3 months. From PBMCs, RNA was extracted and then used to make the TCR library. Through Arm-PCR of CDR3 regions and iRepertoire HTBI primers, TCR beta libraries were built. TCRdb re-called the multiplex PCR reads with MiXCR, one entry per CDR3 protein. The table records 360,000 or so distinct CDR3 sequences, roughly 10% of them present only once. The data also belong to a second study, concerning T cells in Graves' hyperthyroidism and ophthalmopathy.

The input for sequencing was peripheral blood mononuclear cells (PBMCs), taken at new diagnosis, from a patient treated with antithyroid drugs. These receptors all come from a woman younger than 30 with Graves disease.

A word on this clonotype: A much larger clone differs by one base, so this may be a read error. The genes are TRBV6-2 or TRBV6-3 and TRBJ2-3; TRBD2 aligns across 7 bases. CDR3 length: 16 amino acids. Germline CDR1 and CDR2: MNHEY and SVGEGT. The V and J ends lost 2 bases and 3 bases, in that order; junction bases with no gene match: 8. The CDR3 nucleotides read TGTGCCAGCAGTTACGCGCCTAGCGGTGGGACAGATACGCAGTATTTT. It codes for CASSYAPSGGTDTQYF.

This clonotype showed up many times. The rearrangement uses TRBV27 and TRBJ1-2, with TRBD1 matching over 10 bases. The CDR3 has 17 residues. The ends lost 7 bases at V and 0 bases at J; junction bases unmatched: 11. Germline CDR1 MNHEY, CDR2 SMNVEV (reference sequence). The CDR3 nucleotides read TGTGCCAGCACCCCCAAGGACAGGGGGTCCCCTAACTATGGCTACACCTTC. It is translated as CASTPKDRGSPNYGYTF.

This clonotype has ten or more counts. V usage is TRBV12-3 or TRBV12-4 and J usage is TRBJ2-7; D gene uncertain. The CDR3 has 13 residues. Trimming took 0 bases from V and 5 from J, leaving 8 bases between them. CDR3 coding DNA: TGTGCCAGCAGTTTAGCAGGGCTCAACGAGCAGTACGTC. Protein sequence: CASSLAGLNEQYV.

CDR3 residues: CASSFGLAVYNEQYF. For the CDR3, the DNA is TGTGCCAGCAGCTTCGGGTTAGCGGTGTACAATGAGCAGTACTTC. V and J are TRBV7-3 and TRBJ2-4, with a weak D call TRBD2 (6 bases). The CDR3 totals 15 residues. Trimming took off 3 bases at V and 13 bases at J, with 22 bases between the two ends. Germline assignment: CDR1 SGHTA and CDR2 FQGTGA.

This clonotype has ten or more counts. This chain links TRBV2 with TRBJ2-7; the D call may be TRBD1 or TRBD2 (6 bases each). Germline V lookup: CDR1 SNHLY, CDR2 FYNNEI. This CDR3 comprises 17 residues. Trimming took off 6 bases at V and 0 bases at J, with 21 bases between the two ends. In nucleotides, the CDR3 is TGTGCCAGCAGCGCTGGACAGCCGGGAGCCTACTCCTACGAGCAGTACTTC. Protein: CASSAGQPGAYSYEQYF.

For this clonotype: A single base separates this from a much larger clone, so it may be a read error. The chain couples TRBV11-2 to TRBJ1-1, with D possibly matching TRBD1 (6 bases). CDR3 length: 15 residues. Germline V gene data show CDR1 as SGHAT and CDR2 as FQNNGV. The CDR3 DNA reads TGTGCCAGCAGCTTAGAGGGTCAGGGGTTCACTGAAGCTCTCTTT. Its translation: CASSLEGQGFTEALF. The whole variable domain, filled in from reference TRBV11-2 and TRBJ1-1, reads EAGVAQSPRYKIIEKRQSVAFWCNPISGHATLYWYQQILGQGPKLLIQFQNNGVVDDSQLPKDRFSAERLKGVDSTLKIQPAKLEDSAVYLCASSLEGQGFTEALFGQGTRLTVV.

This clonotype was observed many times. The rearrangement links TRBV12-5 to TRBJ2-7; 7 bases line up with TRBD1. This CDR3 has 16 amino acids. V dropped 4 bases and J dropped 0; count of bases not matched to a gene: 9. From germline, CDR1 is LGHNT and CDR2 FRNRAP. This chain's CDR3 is CASGSYRGQDSYEQYV. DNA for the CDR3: TGTGCTAGTGGTTCCTACAGGGGCCAAGACTCCTACGAGCAGTACGTC.

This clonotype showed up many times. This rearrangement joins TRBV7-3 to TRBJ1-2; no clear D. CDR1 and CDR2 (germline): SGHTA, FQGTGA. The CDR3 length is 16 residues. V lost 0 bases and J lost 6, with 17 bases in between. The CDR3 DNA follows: TGTGCCAGCAGCTTAACGTCTGCGACCTGGAGGGATGGCTACACCTTC. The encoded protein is CASSLTSATWRDGYTF.

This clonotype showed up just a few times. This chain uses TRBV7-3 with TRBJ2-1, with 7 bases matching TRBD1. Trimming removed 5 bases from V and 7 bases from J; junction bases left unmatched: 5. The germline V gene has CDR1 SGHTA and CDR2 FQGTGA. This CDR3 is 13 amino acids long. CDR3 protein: CASSLGTVNEQFF. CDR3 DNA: TGTGCCAGCAGCCTTGGGACAGTTAATGAGCAGTTCTTC.

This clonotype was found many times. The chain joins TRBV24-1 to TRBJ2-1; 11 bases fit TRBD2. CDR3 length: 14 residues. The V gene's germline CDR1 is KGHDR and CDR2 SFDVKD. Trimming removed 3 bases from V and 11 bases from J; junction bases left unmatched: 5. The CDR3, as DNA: TGTGCCACCAGTGATCTGGGACTAGCGGACCAGCAGTTCTTC. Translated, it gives CATSDLGLADQQFF.